A selection of T cell receptor beta chains follows, all from one sample in a study of cytomegalovirus exposure and HLA in healthy donors. Some clones are missing from TCRdb's copy, which holds only in-frame ones; the method was immunoSEQ multiplex PCR. This table has around 90,000 clones, roughly two thirds appearing once. Source material: PBMCs. The receptors were gathered from a human donor in good health. The CDR3 runs from the conserved cysteine through the conserved F or W. Each record gives: clone size, V gene, D gene, J gene, CDR3 protein, CDR3 DNA. A D gene is named only where the DNA matches it firmly. Not all rows give a size; the values are once, few, many and, for expanded clones, a class.

few	TRBV7-9	.	TRBJ1-5	CASSRTGVNDQPQHF	TGTGCCAGCAGCCGTACCGGGGTTAACGATCAGCCCCAGCATTTT
.	TRBV5-6	.	TRBJ2-5	CASRGRGNQETQYF	TGTGCCAGCAGAGGCCGGGGAAACCAAGAGACCCAGTACTTC
.	TRBV5-1	TRBD1	TRBJ1-1	CASSLAGQGNTEAFF	TGCGCCAGCAGCTTGGCGGGACAGGGGAACACTGAAGCTTTCTTT
few	TRBV5-4	TRBD1	TRBJ1-6	CASSTRTGGGSPLHF	TGTGCCAGCAGCACCCGGACAGGGGGAGGATCACCCCTCCACTTT
once	TRBV11-3	TRBD2	TRBJ2-5	CASSPRNSGGAVRQETQYF	TGTGCCAGCAGCCCAAGGAATAGCGGGGGGGCGGTAAGGCAAGAGACCCAGTACTTC
.	TRBV7-2	.	TRBJ1-6	CASSRDIEGNSPLHF	TGTGCCAGCAGCCGGGACATCGAAGGGAATTCACCCCTCCACTTT
.	TRBV5-4	.	TRBJ2-3	CASSLEASTGQYF	TGTGCCAGCAGCTTGGAGGCGTCGACGGGGCAGTATTTT
.	TRBV2	TRBD2	TRBJ2-3	CASSPTSGTTDTQYF	TGTGCCAGCAGTCCGACTAGCGGGACCACAGATACGCAGTATTTT
.	TRBV7-2	.	TRBJ1-6	CASSSRYSPLHF	TGTGCCAGCAGCTCGAGGTATTCACCCCTCCACTTT
.	TRBV5-1	TRBD1	TRBJ2-7	CASSTADRGREQYF	TGCGCCAGCAGCACCGCCGACAGGGGGCGAGAGCAGTACTTC
few	TRBV18	TRBD1	TRBJ1-1	CASSLRDRGEAFF	TGTGCCAGCTCACTCCGGGACAGGGGGGAAGCTTTCTTT
few	TRBV10-1	TRBD2	TRBJ2-7	CASSESWRGGSYEQYF	TGCGCCAGCAGTGAGTCCTGGCGGGGGGGCTCCTACGAGCAGTACTTC
few	TRBV9	TRBD1	TRBJ1-6	CASSEPGTANSPLHF	TGTGCCAGCAGCGAGCCCGGGACAGCCAATTCACCCCTCCACTTT
once	TRBV5-1	TRBD1	TRBJ1-3	CASSLGTGAGNTIYF	TGCGCCAGCAGCTTGGGGACAGGGGCTGGAAACACCATATATTTT
.	TRBV19	.	TRBJ2-1	CASSIAPRGSNNEQFF	TGTGCCAGTAGTATAGCTCCAAGGGGCTCGAACAATGAGCAGTTCTTC
.	TRBV9	TRBD2	TRBJ2-2	CASSMPLAGGSYGELFF	TGTGCCAGCAGCATGCCACTAGCGGGGGGTTCGTACGGGGAGCTGTTTTTT
.	TRBV19	.	TRBJ1-4	CASSIEAGWANEKLFF	TGTGCCAGTAGTATAGAGGCGGGGTGGGCTAATGAAAAACTGTTTTTT
.	TRBV7-2	.	TRBJ2-7	CASSSPGGTGTSYEQYF	TGTGCCAGCAGCTCCCCGGGGGGCACAGGGACCTCCTACGAGCAGTACTTC
few	TRBV9	.	TRBJ1-2	CASSVAGTHYGYTF	TGTGCCAGCAGCGTAGCAGGGACACATTATGGCTACACCTTC
.	TRBV5-1	.	TRBJ1-5	CASAYSTNQPQHF	TGCGCCAGCGCGTACAGTACAAATCAGCCCCAGCATTTT
.	TRBV5-1	TRBD2	TRBJ2-3	CASSQNNQRGGADTQYF	TGCGCCAGCAGCCAAAACAACCAGCGGGGTGGAGCGGATACGCAGTATTTT
.	TRBV7-6	.	TRBJ2-1	CASRSGMNEQFF	TGTGCCAGCAGGTCAGGGATGAATGAGCAGTTCTTC
.	TRBV15	.	TRBJ2-3	CATSRDPGGGTDTQYF	TGTGCCACCAGCAGAGATCCTGGCGGGGGCACAGATACGCAGTATTTT
.	TRBV5-8	TRBD1	TRBJ1-1	CASSDDTGTGVGENTEAFF	TGTGCCAGCAGCGACGATACCGGGACAGGGGTTGGTGAGAACACTGAAGCTTTCTTT
.	TRBV9	.	TRBJ1-3	CASSVALTGSSGNTIYF	TGTGCCAGCAGCGTAGCTCTGACGGGAAGCTCTGGAAACACCATATATTTT
few	TRBV5-1	.	TRBJ1-1	CASSFSGGLTEAFF	TGCGCCAGCAGCTTTAGCGGGGGCTTGACTGAAGCTTTCTTT
few	TRBV10-3	TRBD1	TRBJ1-5	CASNRDRGLQPQHF	TGTGCCAGCAACCGGGACAGGGGGCTTCAGCCCCAGCATTTT
.	TRBV5-6	.	TRBJ1-1	CASSFVGGATEAFF	TGTGCCAGCAGCTTCGTTGGGGGGGCGACTGAAGCTTTCTTT
.	TRBV2	TRBD2	TRBJ2-1	CASSARTSGGSEQFF	TGTGCCAGCAGTGCTCGGACTAGCGGGGGGAGTGAGCAGTTCTTC
.	TRBV7-2	TRBD1	TRBJ1-1	CASSARQGLNTEAFF	TGTGCCAGCAGCGCCAGACAGGGATTGAACACTGAAGCTTTCTTT
.	TRBV18	.	TRBJ2-7	CASSPRGGNTYEQYF	TGTGCCAGCTCACCACGTGGCGGAAACACCTACGAGCAGTACTTC
.	TRBV5-5	TRBD1	TRBJ2-7	CASSLDRAREQYF	TGTGCCAGCAGCTTAGACAGGGCGCGCGAGCAGTACTTC
.	TRBV5-4	.	TRBJ1-4	CASRAGRVGTNEKLFF	TGTGCCAGCAGAGCCGGGAGGGTCGGGACTAATGAAAAACTGTTTTTT
few	TRBV20-1	.	TRBJ2-3	CSGQIADTQYF	TGCAGTGGTCAAATTGCAGATACGCAGTATTTT
once	TRBV4-1	TRBD2	TRBJ2-1	CASSQYAGGPFEGNEQFF	TGCGCCAGCAGCCAATACGCGGGGGGCCCTTTTGAGGGTAATGAGCAGTTCTTC
.	TRBV19	TRBD2	TRBJ2-3	CASSMRLAGGLGDTQYF	TGTGCCAGTAGTATGAGACTAGCGGGGGGCCTTGGAGATACGCAGTATTTT
.	TRBV18	.	TRBJ1-1	CASSHRETVSTEAFF	TGTGCCAGCTCACATCGAGAGACAGTTAGCACTGAAGCTTTCTTT
.	TRBV30	.	TRBJ1-2	CAWRRGAYGYTF	TGTGCCTGGAGGCGGGGCGCCTATGGCTACACCTTC
.	TRBV7-2	.	TRBJ2-1	CASSLPGVNEQFF	TGTGCCAGCAGCCTCCCCGGGGTGAATGAGCAGTTCTTC
few	TRBV7-2	TRBD1	TRBJ2-3	CASSPQGAEDTQYF	TGTGCCAGCAGCCCCCAGGGGGCGGAAGATACGCAGTATTTT
.	TRBV19	.	TRBJ1-5	CASSRGDSNQPQHF	TGTGCCAGTAGTCGGGGTGATAGCAATCAGCCCCAGCATTTT
few	TRBV11-2	TRBD1	TRBJ1-2	CASSLEQGPSYGYPF	TGTGCCAGCAGCTTAGAACAGGGGCCTTCCTATGGCTACCCCTTC
.	TRBV7-7	.	TRBJ2-7	CASSLTVTTYEQYF	TGTGCCAGCAGCCTTACAGTGACTACCTACGAGCAGTACTTC
.	TRBV4-3	TRBD1	TRBJ1-5	CASSHAAGKTGGLAQPQHF	TGCGCCAGCAGCCACGCGGCGGGGAAGACAGGGGGATTGGCTCAGCCCCAGCATTTT
.	TRBV5-1	TRBD2	TRBJ2-7	CASSLSLAGEQYF	TGCGCCAGCAGCTTAAGCCTAGCGGGCGAGCAGTACTTC
.	TRBV27	.	TRBJ1-1	CASSFIPAMNTEAFF	TGTGCCAGCAGTTTTATCCCAGCGATGAACACTGAAGCTTTCTTT
.	TRBV6-5	.	TRBJ2-1	CASRGSYNEQFF	TGTGCCAGCAGGGGCAGCTACAATGAGCAGTTCTTC
.	TRBV6-1	.	TRBJ1-1	CASSVSGPQGEAFF	TGTGCCAGCAGTGTGTCAGGGCCTCAGGGTGAAGCTTTCTTT
.	TRBV7-2	TRBD1	TRBJ1-3	CASSRDRGRLVGNTIYF	TGTGCCAGCAGCCGGGACAGGGGGCGCTTGGTTGGAAACACCATATATTTT
.	TRBV6-5	TRBD2	TRBJ2-3	CASSTTSGGAGTQYF	TGTGCCAGCAGCACTACTAGCGGGGGGGCCGGCACGCAGTATTTT
.	TRBV9	.	TRBJ1-1	CASSVLMGGDTEAFF	TGTGCCAGCAGCGTACTTATGGGGGGGGACACTGAAGCTTTCTTT
once	TRBV5-1	TRBD2	TRBJ2-1	CASSLDPAGGPDEQFF	TGCGCCAGCAGCTTGGATCCGGCGGGGGGGCCGGATGAGCAGTTCTTC
few	TRBV13	.	TRBJ2-3	CASSPQGDTQYF	TGTGCCAGCAGCCCACAGGGAGATACGCAGTATTTT
.	TRBV4-3	TRBD2	TRBJ2-1	CASSQVSGTSYNEQFF	TGCGCCAGCAGCCAGGTTAGCGGGACTTCCTACAATGAGCAGTTCTTC